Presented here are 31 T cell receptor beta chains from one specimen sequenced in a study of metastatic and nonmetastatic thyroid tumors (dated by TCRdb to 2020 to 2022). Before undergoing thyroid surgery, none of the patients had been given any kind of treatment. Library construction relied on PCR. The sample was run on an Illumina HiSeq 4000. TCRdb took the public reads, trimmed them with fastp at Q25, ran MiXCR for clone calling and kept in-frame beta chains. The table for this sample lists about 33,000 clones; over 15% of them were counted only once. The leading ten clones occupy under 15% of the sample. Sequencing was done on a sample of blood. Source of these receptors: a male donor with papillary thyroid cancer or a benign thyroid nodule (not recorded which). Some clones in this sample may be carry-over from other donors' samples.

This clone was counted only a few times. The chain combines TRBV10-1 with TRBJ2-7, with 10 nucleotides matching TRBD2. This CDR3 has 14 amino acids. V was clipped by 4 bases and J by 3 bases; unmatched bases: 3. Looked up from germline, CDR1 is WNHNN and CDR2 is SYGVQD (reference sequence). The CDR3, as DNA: TGCGCCAGCAGTGGGGAGCGGGAGGGCTACGAGCAGTACTTC. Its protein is CASSGEREGYEQYF.

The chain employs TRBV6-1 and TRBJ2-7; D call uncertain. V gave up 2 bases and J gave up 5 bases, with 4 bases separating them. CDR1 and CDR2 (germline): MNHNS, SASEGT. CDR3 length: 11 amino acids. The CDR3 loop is CASSEFNEQYF. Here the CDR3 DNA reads TGTGCCAGCAGTGAATTCAACGAGCAGTACTTC.

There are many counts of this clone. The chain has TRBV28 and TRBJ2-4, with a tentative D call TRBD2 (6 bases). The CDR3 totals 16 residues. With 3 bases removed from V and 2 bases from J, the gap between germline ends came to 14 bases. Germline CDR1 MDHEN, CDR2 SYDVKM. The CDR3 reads CASSFDPAGTKNIQYF. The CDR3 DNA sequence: TGTGCCAGCAGTTTCGACCCGGCGGGGACCAAAAACATTCAGTACTTC.

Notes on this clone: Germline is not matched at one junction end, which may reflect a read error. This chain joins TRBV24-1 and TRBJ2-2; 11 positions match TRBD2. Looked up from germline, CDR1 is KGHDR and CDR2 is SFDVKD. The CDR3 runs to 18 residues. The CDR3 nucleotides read TGTGACACCAGTGAAGAACTAGCGGGGGTCCTCGAGGGAGGGGAGCTGTTTTTT. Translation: CDTSEELAGVLEGGELFF.

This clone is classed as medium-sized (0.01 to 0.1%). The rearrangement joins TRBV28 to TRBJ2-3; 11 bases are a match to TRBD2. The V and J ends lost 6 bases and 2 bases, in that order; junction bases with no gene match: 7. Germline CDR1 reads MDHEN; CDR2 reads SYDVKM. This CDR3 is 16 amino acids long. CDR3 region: CASSSSLAGVTDTQYF. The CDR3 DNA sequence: TGTGCCAGCAGCTCCTCACTAGCGGGGGTCACAGATACGCAGTATTTT.

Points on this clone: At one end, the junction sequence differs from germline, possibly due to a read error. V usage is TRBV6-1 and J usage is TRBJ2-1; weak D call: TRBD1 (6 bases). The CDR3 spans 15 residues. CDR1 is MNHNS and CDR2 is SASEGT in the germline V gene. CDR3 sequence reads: CAISESGQSYNEQFF. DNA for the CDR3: TGTGCCATCAGTGAGTCCGGACAGTCCTACAATGAGCAGTTCTTC.

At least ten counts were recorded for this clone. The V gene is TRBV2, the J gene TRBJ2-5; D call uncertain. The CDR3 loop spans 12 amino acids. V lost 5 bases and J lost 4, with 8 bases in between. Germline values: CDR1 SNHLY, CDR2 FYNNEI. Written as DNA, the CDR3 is TGTGCCAGCAGTAAAGGGTCAGAGACCCAGTACTTC. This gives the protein CASSKGSETQYF.

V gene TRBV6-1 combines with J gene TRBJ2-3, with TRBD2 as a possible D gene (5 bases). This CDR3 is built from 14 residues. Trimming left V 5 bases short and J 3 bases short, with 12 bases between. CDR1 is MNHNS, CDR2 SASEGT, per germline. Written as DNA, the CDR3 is TGTGCCAGCAGTCCCCGGGGAGCAACAGATACGCAGTATTTT. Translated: CASSPRGATDTQYF.

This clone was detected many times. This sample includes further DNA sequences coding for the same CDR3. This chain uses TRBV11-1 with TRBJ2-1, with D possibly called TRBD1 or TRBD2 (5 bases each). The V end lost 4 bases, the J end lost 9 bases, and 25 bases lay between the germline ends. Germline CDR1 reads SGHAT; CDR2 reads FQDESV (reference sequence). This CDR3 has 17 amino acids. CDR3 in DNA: TGTGCCAGCAGCTCTGACTACCTAGGACACCGGTACGGTGAGCAGTTCTTC. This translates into CASSSDYLGHRYGEQFF.

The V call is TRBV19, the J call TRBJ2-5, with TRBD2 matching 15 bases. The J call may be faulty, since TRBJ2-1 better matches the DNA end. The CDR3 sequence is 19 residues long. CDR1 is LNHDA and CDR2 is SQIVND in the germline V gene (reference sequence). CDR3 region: CASSIEGGPGLAGGGEQFF. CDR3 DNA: TGTGCCAGTAGTATAGAGGGGGGACCGGGACTAGCGGGAGGAGGTGAGCAGTTCTTC.

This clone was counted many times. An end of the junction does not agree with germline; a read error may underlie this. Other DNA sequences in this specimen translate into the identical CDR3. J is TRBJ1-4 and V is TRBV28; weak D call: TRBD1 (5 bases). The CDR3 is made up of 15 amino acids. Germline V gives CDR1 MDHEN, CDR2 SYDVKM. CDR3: CASSFPAGDNEKLFF. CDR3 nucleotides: TGTGCCAGCAGTTTCCCCGCGGGGGATAATGAGAAACTGTTTTTT.

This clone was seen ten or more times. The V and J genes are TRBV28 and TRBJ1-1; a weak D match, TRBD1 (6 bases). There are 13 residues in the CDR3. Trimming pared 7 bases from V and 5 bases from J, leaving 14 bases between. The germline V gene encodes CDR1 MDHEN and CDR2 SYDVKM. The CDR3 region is CASTSGAVTEAFF. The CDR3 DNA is TGTGCCAGCACCTCGGGGGCAGTGACTGAAGCTTTCTTT.

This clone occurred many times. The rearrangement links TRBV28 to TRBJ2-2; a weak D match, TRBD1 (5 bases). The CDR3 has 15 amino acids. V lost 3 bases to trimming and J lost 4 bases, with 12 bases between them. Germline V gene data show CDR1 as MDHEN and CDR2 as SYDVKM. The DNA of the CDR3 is TGTGCCAGCAGTTTCGAACAGGCTGGCACCGGGGAGCTGTTTTTT. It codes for CASSFEQAGTGELFF.

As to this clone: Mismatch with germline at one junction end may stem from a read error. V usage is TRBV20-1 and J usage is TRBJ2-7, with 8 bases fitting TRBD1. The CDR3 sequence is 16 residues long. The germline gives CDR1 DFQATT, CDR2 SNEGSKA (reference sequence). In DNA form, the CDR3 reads TGCAGTGCTAGAGGAACCGGGACAGGTCAACCCTACAAGCAGTACTTC. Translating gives CSARGTGTGQPYKQYF.

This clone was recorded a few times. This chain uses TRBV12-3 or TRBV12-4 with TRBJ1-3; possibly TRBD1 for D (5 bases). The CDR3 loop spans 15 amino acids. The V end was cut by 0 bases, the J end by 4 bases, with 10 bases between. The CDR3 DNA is TGTGCCAGCAGTTTAGCGCTTGGGGGAGGAAACACCATATATTTT. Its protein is CASSLALGGGNTIYF.

CDR3 sequence reads: CASSPSDRGTGELFF. The CDR3 nucleotides read TGTGCCAGCAGCCCCTCGGACAGGGGCACCGGGGAGCTGTTTTTT. V usage is TRBV11-1 and J usage is TRBJ2-2; TRBD1 matches 9 bases. Germline CDR1 SGHAT, CDR2 FQDESV (reference sequence). The CDR3 loop spans 15 amino acids. V shed 5 bases and J 4 bases; nucleotides not matched to a gene: 5.

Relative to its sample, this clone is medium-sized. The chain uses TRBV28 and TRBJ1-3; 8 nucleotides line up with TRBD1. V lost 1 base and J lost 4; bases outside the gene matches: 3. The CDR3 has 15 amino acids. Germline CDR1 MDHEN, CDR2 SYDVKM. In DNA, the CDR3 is TGTGCCAGCAGTTTATTCCCAGGGGGCGGAAACACCATATATTTT. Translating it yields CASSLFPGGGNTIYF. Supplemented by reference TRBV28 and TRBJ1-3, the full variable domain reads DVKVTQSSRYLVKRTGEKVFLECVQDMDHENMFWYRQDPGLGLRLIYFSYDVKMKEKGDIPEGYSVSREKKERFSLILESASTNQTSMYLCASSLFPGGGNTIYFGEGSWLTVV.

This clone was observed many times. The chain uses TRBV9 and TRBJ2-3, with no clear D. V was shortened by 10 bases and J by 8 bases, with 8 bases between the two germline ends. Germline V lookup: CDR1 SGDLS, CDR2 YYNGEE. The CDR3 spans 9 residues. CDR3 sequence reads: CAGKGTQYF. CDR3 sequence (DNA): TGTGCCGGCAAGGGTACGCAGTATTTT.

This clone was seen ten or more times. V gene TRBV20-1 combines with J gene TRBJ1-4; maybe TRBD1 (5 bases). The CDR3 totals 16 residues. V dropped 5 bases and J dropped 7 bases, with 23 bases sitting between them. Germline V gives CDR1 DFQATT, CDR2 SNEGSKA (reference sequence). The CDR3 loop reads CSALHWLGRGGEKLFF. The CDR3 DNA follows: TGCAGTGCTCTACATTGGCTGGGGAGGGGAGGTGAAAAACTGTTTTTT.

DNA for the CDR3: TGTGCCAGCAGCTTAGGACGGAACAATGAGCAGTTCTTC. This encodes CASSLGRNNEQFF. The genes are TRBV11-2 and TRBJ2-1, with unresolved D. Germline V lookup: CDR1 SGHAT, CDR2 FQNNGV. Between the trimmed V and J ends, which lost 1 base and 5 bases, there was a span of 6 bases. This CDR3 contains 13 residues.

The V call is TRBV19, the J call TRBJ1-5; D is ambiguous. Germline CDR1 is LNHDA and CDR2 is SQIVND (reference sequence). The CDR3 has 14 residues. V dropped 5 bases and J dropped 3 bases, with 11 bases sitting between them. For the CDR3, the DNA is TGTGCCAGTAGTGGAGGGCCCTCCAATCAGCCCCAGCATTTT. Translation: CASSGGPSNQPQHF. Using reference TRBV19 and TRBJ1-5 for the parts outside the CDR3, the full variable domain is DGGITQSPKYLFRKEGQNVTLSCEQNLNHDAMYWYRQDPGQGLRLIYYSQIVNDFQKGDIAEGYSVSREKKESFPLTVTSAQKNPTAFYLCASSGGPSNQPQHFGDGTRLSIL.

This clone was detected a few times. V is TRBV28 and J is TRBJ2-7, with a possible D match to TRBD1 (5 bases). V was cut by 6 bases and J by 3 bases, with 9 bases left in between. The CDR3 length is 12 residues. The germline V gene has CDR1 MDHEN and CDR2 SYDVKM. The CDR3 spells CASSPDSYEQYF. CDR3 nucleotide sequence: TGTGCCAGCAGCCCCGACAGCTACGAGCAGTACTTC.

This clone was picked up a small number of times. The CDR3 region has the DNA TGTGCCAGCAGCCCCGGGACGGGGGAGGCCGAGCAGTACTTC. It codes for CASSPGTGEAEQYF. The chain is built from TRBV11-3 and TRBJ2-7; D is possibly TRBD2 (6 bases). CDR1 and CDR2 (germline): SGHNT, YENEEA. Trimming took 5 bases from V and 6 from J, leaving 17 bases between them. The CDR3 loop spans 14 amino acids.

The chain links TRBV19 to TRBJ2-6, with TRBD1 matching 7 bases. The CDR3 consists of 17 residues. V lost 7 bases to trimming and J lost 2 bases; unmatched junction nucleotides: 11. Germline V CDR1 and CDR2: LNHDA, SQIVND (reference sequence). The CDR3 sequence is CASTPGGNWAGANVLTF. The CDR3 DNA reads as TGTGCCAGTACCCCAGGGGGTAATTGGGCTGGGGCCAACGTCCTGACTTTC.

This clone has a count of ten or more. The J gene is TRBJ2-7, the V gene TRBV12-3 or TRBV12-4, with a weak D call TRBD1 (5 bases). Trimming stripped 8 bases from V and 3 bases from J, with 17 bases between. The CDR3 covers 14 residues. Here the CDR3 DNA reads TGTGCCAGCGGTTGGGGCAGGGCCAACTACGAGCAGTACTTC. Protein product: CASGWGRANYEQYF.

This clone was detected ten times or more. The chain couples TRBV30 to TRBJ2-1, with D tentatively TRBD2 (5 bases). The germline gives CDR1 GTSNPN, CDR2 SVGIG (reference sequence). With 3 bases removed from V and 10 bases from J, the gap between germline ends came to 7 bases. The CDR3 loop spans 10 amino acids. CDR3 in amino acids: CAWSGVEQFF. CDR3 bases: TGTGCCTGGAGCGGGGTAGAGCAGTTCTTC.

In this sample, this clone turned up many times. DNA for the CDR3: TGTGCCAGCAGCTTACAGACTTGGGCAGGTCGCAACACAGATACGCAGTATTTT. This gives the protein CASSLQTWAGRNTDTQYF. V and J are TRBV7-9 and TRBJ2-3; D remains ambiguous. The CDR3 extends over 18 amino acids. Germline V CDR1 and CDR2: SEHNR, FQNEAQ (reference sequence). The V end lost 2 bases, the J end lost 2 bases, and 20 bases lay between the germline ends. The whole variable domain, filled in from reference TRBV7-9 and TRBJ2-3, reads DTGVSQNPRHKITKRGQNVTFRCDPISEHNRLYWYRQTLGQGPEFLTYFQNEAQLEKSRLLSDRFSAERPKGSFSTLEIQRTEQGDSAMYLCASSLQTWAGRNTDTQYFGPGTRLTVL.

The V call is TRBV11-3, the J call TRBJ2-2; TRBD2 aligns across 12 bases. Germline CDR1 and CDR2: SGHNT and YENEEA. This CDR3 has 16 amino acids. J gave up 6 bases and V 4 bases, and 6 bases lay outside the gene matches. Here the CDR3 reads CASSSLAGGLAGELFF. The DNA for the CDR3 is TGTGCCAGCAGCTCACTAGCGGGAGGCTTGGCCGGGGAGCTGTTTTTT.

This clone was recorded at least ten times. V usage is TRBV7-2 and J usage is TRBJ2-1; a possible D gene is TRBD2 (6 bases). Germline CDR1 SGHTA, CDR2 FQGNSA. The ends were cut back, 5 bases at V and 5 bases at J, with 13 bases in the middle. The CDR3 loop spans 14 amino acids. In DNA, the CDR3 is TGTGCCAGCAGCCCGGGACTTGAACACAATGAGCAGTTCTTC. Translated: CASSPGLEHNEQFF.

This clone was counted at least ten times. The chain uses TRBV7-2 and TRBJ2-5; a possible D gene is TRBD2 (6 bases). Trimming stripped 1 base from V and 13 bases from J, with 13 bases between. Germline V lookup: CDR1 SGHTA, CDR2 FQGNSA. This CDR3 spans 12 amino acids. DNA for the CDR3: TGTGCCAGCAGCTTAGACCGGGACTTACTGTACTTC. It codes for CASSLDRDLLYF.

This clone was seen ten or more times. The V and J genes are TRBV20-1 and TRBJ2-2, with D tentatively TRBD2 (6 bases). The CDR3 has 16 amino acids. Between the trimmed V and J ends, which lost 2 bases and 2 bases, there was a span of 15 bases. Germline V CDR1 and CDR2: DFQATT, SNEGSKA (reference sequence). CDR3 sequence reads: CSARPTSSVNTGELFF. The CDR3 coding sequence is TGCAGTGCTAGACCCACTAGCTCAGTAAACACCGGGGAGCTGTTTTTT.